Sequencing of this T cell receptor (beta chain) was carried out in a study of cytomegalovirus exposure and HLA in healthy donors. Researchers ran the PCR with 60 Vbeta and 13 Jbeta primers. Generated by immunoSEQ multiplex PCR, the TCRdb table keeps only in-frame clones and is missing some. The sample records 50,000 to 70,000 clones, roughly 80% being singletons. Broader study findings: The authors later found TCR association rates varying by HLA locus, with DRB1 most and HLA-C fewest. Common viral pathogens seemed, in a later analysis, to connect with several of the most significant clusters.

Though nominally healthy at sampling, donors likely had unrecorded immune exposures. Comments on this clone: Its antigen is still unknown.

The sequenced sample consisted of PBMCs. This sequence was found in a woman in her thirties or forties in good health and CMV-seronegative.

The CDR3 DNA reads TGTGCCAGCAGTGAATCTCCTACGCCCGGGAAAGAAGCTTTCTTT. Translated: CASSESPTPGKEAFF. This chain links TRBV2 with TRBJ1-1; D is ambiguous. From germline, CDR1 is SNHLY and CDR2 FYNNEI. The CDR3 sequence is 15 residues long. The V and J ends lost 2 bases and 8 bases respectively, with 18 bases between them.